This entry describes one T cell receptor beta chain. This sample is part of a study of blood T cell repertoires in COVID-19. Across the whole study: T cells, B-cell-depleted T cells, or PBMCs supplied cDNA or gDNA.

Original methodology: Amplifying reference gene primers gave estimates of nucleated cell counts. Clones were read by immunoSEQ multiplex PCR, and TCRdb kept only the in-frame ones, dropping some. For V, J and clone size, that table is used; D and trimming come from the DNA. The repertoire has some 130,000 clones, around 86% of them found once; the top ten carry about an eighth. The clonotype was recovered from an older woman with COVID-19, enrolled during active disease. Sequenced: peripheral blood.

In DNA, the CDR3 is TGTGCCACCAGACCTACGACAGGGCGCTATGGCTACACCTTC. It yields the protein CATRPTTGRYGYTF. The rearrangement links TRBV3-1 (or the pseudogene TRBV3-2) to TRBJ1-2, with 7 bases aligning to TRBD1. Losses at the gene ends were 10 bases for V and 4 bases for J; bases not matched to a gene: 12. CDR1 LGHDT and CDR2 YNNKEL come from the germline V gene (reference sequence). There are 14 residues in the CDR3.